This entry features one TCR beta chain sequence. No antigen is known for it. Regarding time point: peripheral blood 6 weeks after treatment start. TCRdb keeps only in-frame clones here, not all; method: immunoSEQ multiplex PCR. Here the sample spans around 62,000 clones, almost 90% being singletons. V was trimmed by 4 bases and J by 4 bases, leaving 16 bases between them. CDR3 length: 15 amino acids. Germline lookup yields CDR1 SGHTS and CDR2 YDEGEE. The data derive from a study of PD-L1 blockade in urothelial cancer. Findings and caveats of the study: Pretreatment blood TCR clonality under the median forecast improved survival.

The clonotype comes from a man between 60 and 70 years old with urothelial cancer. Source: PBMCs, taken around atezolizumab (anti-PD-L1) treatment. The chain combines TRBV5-8 with TRBJ2-3; D is perhaps TRBD2 (5 bases). The CDR3 reads CASSRGERVPDTQYF. The CDR3 nucleotides are TGTGCCAGCAGCCGAGGCGAGAGGGTACCAGATACGCAGTATTTT.